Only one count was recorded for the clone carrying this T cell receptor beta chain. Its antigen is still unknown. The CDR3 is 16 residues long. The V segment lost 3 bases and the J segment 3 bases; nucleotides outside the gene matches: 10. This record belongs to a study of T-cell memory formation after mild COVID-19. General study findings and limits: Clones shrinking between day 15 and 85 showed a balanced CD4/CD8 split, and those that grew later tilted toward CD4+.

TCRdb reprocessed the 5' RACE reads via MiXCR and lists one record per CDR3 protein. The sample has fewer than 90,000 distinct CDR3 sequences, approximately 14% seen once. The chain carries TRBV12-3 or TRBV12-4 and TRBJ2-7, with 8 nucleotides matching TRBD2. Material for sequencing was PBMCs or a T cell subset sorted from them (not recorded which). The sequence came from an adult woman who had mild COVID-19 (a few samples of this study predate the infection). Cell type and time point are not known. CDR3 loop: CASSFGRDSRFYEQYF. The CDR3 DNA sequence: TGTGCCAGCAGTTTCGGGAGGGACTCGCGGTTCTACGAGCAGTACTTC.